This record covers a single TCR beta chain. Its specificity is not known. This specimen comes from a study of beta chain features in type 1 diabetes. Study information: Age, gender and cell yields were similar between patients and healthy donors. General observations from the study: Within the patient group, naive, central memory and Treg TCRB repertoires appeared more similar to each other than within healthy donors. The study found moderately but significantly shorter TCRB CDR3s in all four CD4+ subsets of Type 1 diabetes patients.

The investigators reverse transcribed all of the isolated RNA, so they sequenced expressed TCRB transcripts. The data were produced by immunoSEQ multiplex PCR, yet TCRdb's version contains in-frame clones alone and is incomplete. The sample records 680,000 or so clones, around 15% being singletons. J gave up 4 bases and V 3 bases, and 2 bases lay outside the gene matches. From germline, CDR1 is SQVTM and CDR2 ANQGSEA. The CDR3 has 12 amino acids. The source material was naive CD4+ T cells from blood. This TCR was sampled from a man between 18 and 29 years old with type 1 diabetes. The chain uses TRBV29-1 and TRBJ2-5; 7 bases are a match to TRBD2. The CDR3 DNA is TGCAGCGTTGACTCGGGAGGAGAGACCCAGTACTTC. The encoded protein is CSVDSGGETQYF.